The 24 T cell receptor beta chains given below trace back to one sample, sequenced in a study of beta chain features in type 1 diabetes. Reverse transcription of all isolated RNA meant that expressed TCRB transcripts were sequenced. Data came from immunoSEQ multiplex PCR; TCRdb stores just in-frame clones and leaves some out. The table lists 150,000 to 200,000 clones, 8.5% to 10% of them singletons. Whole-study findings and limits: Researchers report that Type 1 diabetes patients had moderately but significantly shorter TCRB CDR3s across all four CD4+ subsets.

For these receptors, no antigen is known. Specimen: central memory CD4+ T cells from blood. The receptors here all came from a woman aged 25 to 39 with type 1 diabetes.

The CDR3 loop is CASSLGGLAGREQFF. In DNA form, the CDR3 reads TGTGCCAGCAGCTTAGGGGGACTAGCGGGCCGTGAGCAGTTCTTC. The J gene is TRBJ2-1, the V gene TRBV7-8; 12 bases map to TRBD2. Germline V gene sequence: CDR1 SGHVS, CDR2 FQNEAQ. The CDR3 length is 15 residues. With 1 base clipped from V and 9 bases from J, the junction kept 4 bases outside the gene matches.

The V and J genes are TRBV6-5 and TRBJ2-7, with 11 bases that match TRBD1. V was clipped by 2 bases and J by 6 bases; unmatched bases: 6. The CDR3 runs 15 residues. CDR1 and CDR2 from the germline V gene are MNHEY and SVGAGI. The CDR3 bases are TGTGCCAGCAGTTACCCAACCGGGACAGGGGGCGAGCAGTACTTC. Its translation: CASSYPTGTGGEQYF.

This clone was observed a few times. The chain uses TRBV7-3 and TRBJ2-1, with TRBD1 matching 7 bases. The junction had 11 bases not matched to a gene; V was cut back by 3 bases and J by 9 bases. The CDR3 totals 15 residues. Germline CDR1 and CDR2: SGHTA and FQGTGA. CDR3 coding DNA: TGTGCCAGCAGCTTTGGACAGGCTCTCTGGAGTGAGCAGTTCTTC. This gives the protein CASSFGQALWSEQFF.

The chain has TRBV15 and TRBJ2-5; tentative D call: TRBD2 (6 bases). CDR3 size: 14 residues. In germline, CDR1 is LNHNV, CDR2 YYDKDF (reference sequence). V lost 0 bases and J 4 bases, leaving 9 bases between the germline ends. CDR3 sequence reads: CATSRDQGGETQYF. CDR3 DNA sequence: TGTGCCACCAGCAGAGATCAGGGAGGAGAGACCCAGTACTTC.

This CDR3 reads CASSLTGTTNYEQYF. The CDR3 DNA reads TGCGCCAGCAGCTTGACCGGGACTACGAACTACGAGCAGTACTTC. This chain links TRBV5-1 with TRBJ2-7; 7 bases match TRBD2. CDR1 is SGHRS, CDR2 YFSETQ, per germline. The CDR3 is made up of 15 amino acids. The trim removed 1 base at V and 3 bases at J, leaving 7 bases unmatched.

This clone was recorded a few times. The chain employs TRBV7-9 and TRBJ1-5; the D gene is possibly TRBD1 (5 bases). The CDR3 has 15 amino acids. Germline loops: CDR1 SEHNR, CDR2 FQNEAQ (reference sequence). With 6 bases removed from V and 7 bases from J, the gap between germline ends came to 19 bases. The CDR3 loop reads CASSPLGGSAQPQHF. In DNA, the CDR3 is TGTGCCAGCAGTCCATTGGGGGGATCGGCCCAGCCCCAGCATTTT.

The CDR3 DNA is TGTGCCAGCAGTCGATATAGCGGGAGGTCCGGGGAGCTGTTTTTT. Translated, it gives CASSRYSGRSGELFF. V and J are TRBV2 and TRBJ2-2; 10 nucleotides match TRBD2. The CDR3 totals 15 residues. CDR1 SNHLY and CDR2 FYNNEI come from the germline V gene. V lost 5 bases and J lost 6; bases outside the gene matches: 6.

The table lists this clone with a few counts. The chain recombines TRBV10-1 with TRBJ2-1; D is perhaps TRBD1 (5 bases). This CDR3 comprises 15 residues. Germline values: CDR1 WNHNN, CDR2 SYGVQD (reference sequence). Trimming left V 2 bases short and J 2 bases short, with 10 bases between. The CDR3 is CASSELQGPYNEQFF. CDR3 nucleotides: TGCGCCAGCAGTGAGCTTCAGGGTCCCTACAATGAGCAGTTCTTC.

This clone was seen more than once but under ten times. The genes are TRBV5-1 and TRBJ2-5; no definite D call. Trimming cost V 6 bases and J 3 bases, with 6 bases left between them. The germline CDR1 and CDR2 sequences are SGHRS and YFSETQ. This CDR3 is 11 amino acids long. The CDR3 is CASNNKETQYF. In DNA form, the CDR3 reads TGCGCCAGCAACAACAAAGAGACCCAGTACTTC.

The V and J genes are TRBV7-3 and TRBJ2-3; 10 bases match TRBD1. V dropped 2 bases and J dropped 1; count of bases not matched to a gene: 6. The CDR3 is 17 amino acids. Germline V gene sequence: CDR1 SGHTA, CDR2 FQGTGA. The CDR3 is CASSLAGQGGGTDTQYF. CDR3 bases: TGTGCCAGCAGCTTAGCTGGACAGGGGGGGGGCACAGATACGCAGTATTTT.

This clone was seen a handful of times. The CDR3 DNA reads as TGCGCCAGCAGCTTAGCAGCGGGAGGGCCGGGTGAGCAGTTCTTC. Residues: CASSLAAGGPGEQFF. V is TRBV5-1 and J is TRBJ2-1, with 10 bases aligning to TRBD2. CDR3 length equals 15 residues. Germline V lookup: CDR1 SGHRS, CDR2 YFSETQ. The V and J ends lost 2 bases and 9 bases, in that order; junction bases with no gene match: 8.

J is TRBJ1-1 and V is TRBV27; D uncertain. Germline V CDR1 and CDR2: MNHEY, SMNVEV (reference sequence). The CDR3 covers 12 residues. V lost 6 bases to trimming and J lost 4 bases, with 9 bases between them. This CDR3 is CASRRSSTEAFF. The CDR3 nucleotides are TGTGCCAGCAGACGGAGCAGCACTGAAGCTTTCTTT.

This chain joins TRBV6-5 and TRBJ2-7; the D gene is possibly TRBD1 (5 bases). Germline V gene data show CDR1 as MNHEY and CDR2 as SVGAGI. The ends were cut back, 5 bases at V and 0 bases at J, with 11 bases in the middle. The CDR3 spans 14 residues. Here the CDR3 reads CASSEVRGSYEQYF. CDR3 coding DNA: TGTGCCAGCAGTGAAGTAAGGGGCTCCTACGAGCAGTACTTC.

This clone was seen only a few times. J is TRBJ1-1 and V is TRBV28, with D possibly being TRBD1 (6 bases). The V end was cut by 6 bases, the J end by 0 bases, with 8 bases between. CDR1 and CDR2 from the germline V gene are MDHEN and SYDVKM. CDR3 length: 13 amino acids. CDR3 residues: CASRQGMNTEAFF. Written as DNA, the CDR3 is TGTGCCAGCAGGCAGGGGATGAACACTGAAGCTTTCTTT.

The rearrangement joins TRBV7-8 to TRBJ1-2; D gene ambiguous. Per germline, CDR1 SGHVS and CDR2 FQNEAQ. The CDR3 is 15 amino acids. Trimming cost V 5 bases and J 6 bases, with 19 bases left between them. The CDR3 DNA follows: TGTGCCAGCAGCATCCAAGTGGCCGGGTTTAATGGCTACACCTTC. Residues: CASSIQVAGFNGYTF.

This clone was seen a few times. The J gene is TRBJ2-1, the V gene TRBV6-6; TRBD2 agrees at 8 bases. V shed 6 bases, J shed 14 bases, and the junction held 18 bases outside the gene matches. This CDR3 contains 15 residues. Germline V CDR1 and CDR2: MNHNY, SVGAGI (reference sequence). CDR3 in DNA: TGTGCCAGCAGCCAAATACCGGGACTAGGGGACATAGAGTTCTTC. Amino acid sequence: CASSQIPGLGDIEFF.

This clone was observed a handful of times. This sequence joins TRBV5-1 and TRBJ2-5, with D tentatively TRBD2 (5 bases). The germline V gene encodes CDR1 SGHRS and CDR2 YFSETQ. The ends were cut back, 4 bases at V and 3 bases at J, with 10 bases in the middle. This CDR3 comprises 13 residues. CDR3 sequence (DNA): TGCGCCAGCAGCCTCGAGGGAAAAGAGACCCAGTACTTC. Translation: CASSLEGKETQYF.

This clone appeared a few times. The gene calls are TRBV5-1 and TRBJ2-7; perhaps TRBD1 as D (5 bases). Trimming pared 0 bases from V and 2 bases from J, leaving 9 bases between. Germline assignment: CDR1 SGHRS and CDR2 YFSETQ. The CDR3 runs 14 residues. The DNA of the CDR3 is TGCGCCAGCAGCTTGGAGGGGCTGGCCTACGAGCAGTACTTC. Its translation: CASSLEGLAYEQYF. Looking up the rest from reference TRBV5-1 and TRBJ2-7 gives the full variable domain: KAGVTQTPRYLIKTRGQQVTLSCSPISGHRSVSWYQQTPGQGLQFLFEYFSETQRNKGNFPGRFSGRQFSNSRSEMNVSTLELGDSALYLCASSLEGLAYEQYFGPGTRLTVT.

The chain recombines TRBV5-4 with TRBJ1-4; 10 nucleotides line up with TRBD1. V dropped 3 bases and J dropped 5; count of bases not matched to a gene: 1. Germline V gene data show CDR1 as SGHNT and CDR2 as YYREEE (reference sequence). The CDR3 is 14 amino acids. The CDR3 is CASSSGQGNEKLFF. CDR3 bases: TGTGCCAGCAGCTCGGGACAGGGGAATGAAAAACTGTTTTTT.

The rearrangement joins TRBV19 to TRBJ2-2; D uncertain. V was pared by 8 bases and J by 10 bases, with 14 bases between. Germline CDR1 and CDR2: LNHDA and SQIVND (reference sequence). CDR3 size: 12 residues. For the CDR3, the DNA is TGTGCCAGTTCCTACTCAGGCAAGGAGCTGTTTTTT. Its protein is CASSYSGKELFF.

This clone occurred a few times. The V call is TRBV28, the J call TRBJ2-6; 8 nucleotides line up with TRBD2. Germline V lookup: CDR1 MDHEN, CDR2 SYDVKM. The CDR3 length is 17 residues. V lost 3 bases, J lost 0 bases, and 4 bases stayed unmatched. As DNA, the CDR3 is TGTGCCAGCAGTTTCGGGGGGGAAGTCTCTGGGGCCAACGTCCTGACTTTC. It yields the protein CASSFGGEVSGANVLTF. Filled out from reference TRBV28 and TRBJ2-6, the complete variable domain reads DVKVTQSSRYLVKRTGEKVFLECVQDMDHENMFWYRQDPGLGLRLIYFSYDVKMKEKGDIPEGYSVSREKKERFSLILESASTNQTSMYLCASSFGGEVSGANVLTFGAGSRLTVL.

The CDR3 nucleotides read TGTGCCAGCAGGACGGGGGGTAAGGGGACTGAAGCTTTCTTT. Translated, it gives CASRTGGKGTEAFF. The genes are TRBV28 and TRBJ1-1; weak D call: TRBD1 (5 bases). Trimming cost V 6 bases and J 5 bases, with 16 bases left between them. The CDR3 contains 14 residues. The germline gives CDR1 MDHEN, CDR2 SYDVKM. Full variable domain (remainder filled in from reference TRBV28 and TRBJ1-1): DVKVTQSSRYLVKRTGEKVFLECVQDMDHENMFWYRQDPGLGLRLIYFSYDVKMKEKGDIPEGYSVSREKKERFSLILESASTNQTSMYLCASRTGGKGTEAFFGQGTRLTVV.

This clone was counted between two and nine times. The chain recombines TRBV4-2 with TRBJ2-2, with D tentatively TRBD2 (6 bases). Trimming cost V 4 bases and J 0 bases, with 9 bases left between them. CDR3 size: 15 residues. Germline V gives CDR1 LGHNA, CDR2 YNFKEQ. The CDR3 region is CASSPGLTNTGELFF. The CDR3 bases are TGTGCCAGCAGCCCGGGACTGACGAACACCGGGGAGCTGTTTTTT.

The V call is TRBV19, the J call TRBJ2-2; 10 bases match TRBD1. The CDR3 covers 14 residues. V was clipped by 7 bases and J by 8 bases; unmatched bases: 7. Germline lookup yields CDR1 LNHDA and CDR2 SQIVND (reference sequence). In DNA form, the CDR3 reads TGTGCCAGTACCCCGACAGGGGGCGGTGGGGAGCTGTTTTTT. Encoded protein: CASTPTGGGGELFF.